The 32 T cell receptor beta chains below all came from one sample that was sequenced in a study of Ad26.COV2.S vaccination and SARS-CoV-2 variants. The treatment was: 19 received Ad26.COV2.S at low or high dose, single or two shots; 5 received placebo; per-sample allocation not given. Sampling was performed 63 days after the first vaccine or placebo injection. The method was immunoSEQ multiplex PCR; TCRdb's version includes in-frame clones alone and lacks a portion of them. The sample carries over 400,000 clones, 80% to 90% recorded once. Source: peripheral blood, taken in a trial of Ad26.COV2.S vaccine versus placebo. These receptors all come from a person aged 18-65 years who received the Ad26.COV2.S COVID-19 vaccine or a placebo.

The chain carries TRBV6-5 and TRBJ2-5; the D gene is possibly TRBD2 (6 bases). CDR3 size: 15 residues. Germline loops: CDR1 MNHEY, CDR2 SVGAGI. Trimming removed 1 base at V and 2 bases at J, with 11 bases between. The CDR3 DNA follows: TGTGCCAGCAGTTACTTAGCGGCCCCTCAAGAGACCCAGTACTTC. It specifies CASSYLAAPQETQYF.

The chain combines TRBV3-1 (or the pseudogene TRBV3-2) with TRBJ1-4; a weak D match, TRBD1 (6 bases). CDR1 and CDR2 from the germline V gene are LGHDT and YNNKEL (reference sequence). The CDR3 is made up of 15 amino acids. Trimming stripped 1 base from V and 7 bases from J, with 13 bases between. CDR3 sequence reads: CASSQGWGGGEKLFF. The CDR3 DNA reads TGTGCCAGCAGCCAAGGATGGGGAGGGGGTGAAAAACTGTTTTTT.

This chain joins TRBV2 and TRBJ2-2, with 10 bases fitting TRBD1. Losses at the gene ends were 6 bases for V and 4 bases for J; bases not matched to a gene: 5. This CDR3 spans 15 amino acids. Germline values: CDR1 SNHLY, CDR2 FYNNEI. The CDR3 DNA sequence: TGTGCCAGCAGCTCCGGACAGGGGGTCACCGGGGAGCTGTTTTTT. Translated, it gives CASSSGQGVTGELFF. Combining the CDR3 with reference TRBV2 and TRBJ2-2 gives the whole variable domain EPEVTQTPSHQVTQMGQEVILRCVPISNHLYFYWYRQILGQKVEFLVSFYNNEISEKSEIFDDQFSVERPDGSNFTLKIRSTKLEDSAMYFCASSSGQGVTGELFFGEGSRLTVL.

This clone showed up just a few times. The CDR3 loop is CASSLGQGDAYEQYF. Written as DNA, the CDR3 is TGTGCCAGCAGCTTAGGACAGGGGGATGCCTACGAGCAGTACTTC. The V call is TRBV7-7, the J call TRBJ2-7; 9 bases are shared with TRBD1. CDR1 is SSHAT, CDR2 FNYEAQ, per germline (reference sequence). The CDR3 extends over 15 amino acids. J lost 2 bases, V lost 1 base, and 3 bases had no gene match.

This clone has only one observation. The CDR3 loop reads CASSLVSLNEQFF. CDR3 sequence (DNA): TGTGCCAGCAGCTTGGTGTCCCTTAATGAGCAGTTCTTC. The chain is built from TRBV5-6 and TRBJ2-1; D gene unclear. This CDR3 has 13 residues. Trimming took 0 bases from V and 7 from J, leaving 8 bases between them. Germline CDR1 is SGHDT and CDR2 is YYEEEE.

The V call is TRBV5-1, the J call TRBJ2-2; D is ambiguous. Trimming removed 9 bases at V and 0 bases at J, with 18 bases between. CDR1 is SGHRS and CDR2 is YFSETQ in the germline V gene. This CDR3 region has 16 residues. The CDR3: CATAPLTVANTGELFF. The CDR3 coding sequence is TGCGCCACTGCGCCCTTGACGGTCGCGAACACCGGGGAGCTGTTTTTT.

The chain carries TRBV27 and TRBJ2-1; D gene ambiguous. The ends were cut back, 2 bases at V and 0 bases at J, with 8 bases in the middle. There are 15 residues in the CDR3. Germline CDR1 reads MNHEY; CDR2 reads SMNVEV (reference sequence). The CDR3 loop reads CASSLRRSSYNEQFF. The CDR3 bases are TGTGCCAGCAGTTTACGACGTAGCTCCTACAATGAGCAGTTCTTC.

The chain has TRBV27 and TRBJ1-1, with D possibly being TRBD1 (5 bases). V was shortened by 3 bases and J by 1 base, with 12 bases between the two germline ends. Germline CDR1 and CDR2: MNHEY and SMNVEV (reference sequence). There are 15 residues in the CDR3. The CDR3 loop is CASSLWDPSNTEAFF. Here the CDR3 DNA reads TGTGCCAGCAGTTTGTGGGACCCATCGAACACTGAAGCTTTCTTT.

The rearrangement links TRBV12-5 to TRBJ2-1, with TRBD1 matching 9 bases. Germline trimming cut 4 bases from V and 8 bases from J; bases unmatched to any gene: 12. CDR1 and CDR2 from the germline V gene are LGHNT and FRNRAP. The CDR3 is 16 residues long. The CDR3 region is CASGSPGTGISHEQFF. The CDR3 DNA reads as TGTGCTAGTGGTTCCCCTGGGACAGGGATTTCCCATGAGCAGTTCTTC.

The V and J genes are TRBV7-9 and TRBJ2-1, with 11 bases fitting TRBD2. Germline trimming cut 5 bases from V and 8 bases from J; bases unmatched to any gene: 8. The length of the CDR3 is 15 residues. In germline, CDR1 is SEHNR, CDR2 FQNEAQ (reference sequence). The CDR3 DNA sequence: TGTGCCAGCAGCCACCGAGGACTAGCGGGTGATGAGCAGTTCTTC. Translating it yields CASSHRGLAGDEQFF. Full variable domain (remainder filled in from reference TRBV7-9 and TRBJ2-1): DTGVSQNPRHKITKRGQNVTFRCDPISEHNRLYWYRQTLGQGPEFLTYFQNEAQLEKSRLLSDRFSAERPKGSFSTLEIQRTEQGDSAMYLCASSHRGLAGDEQFFGPGTRLTVL.

V and J are TRBV7-9 and TRBJ1-5; D unresolved. This CDR3 is built from 15 residues. CDR1 is SEHNR, CDR2 FQNEAQ, per germline (reference sequence). The V end was cut by 1 base, the J end by 0 bases, with 7 bases between. The CDR3 bases are TGTGCCAGCAGCTTAGGGTCGTATAGCAATCAGCCCCAGCATTTT. Its protein product is CASSLGSYSNQPQHF.

This chain connects TRBV7-2 to TRBJ1-5, with 7 bases lining up with TRBD1. In germline, CDR1 is SGHTA, CDR2 FQGNSA. The CDR3 covers 16 residues. The V gene end was trimmed by 5 bases and the J gene end by 0 bases; junction bases not matched to a gene: 7. The CDR3 protein is CASSPQGINSNQPQHF. The CDR3 DNA follows: TGTGCCAGCAGCCCACAGGGGATCAATAGCAATCAGCCCCAGCATTTT. Supplemented by reference TRBV7-2 and TRBJ1-5, the full variable domain reads GAGVSQSPSNKVTEKGKDVELRCDPISGHTALYWYRQSLGQGLEFLIYFQGNSAPDKSGLPSDRFSAERTGGSVSTLTIQRTQQEDSAVYLCASSPQGINSNQPQHFGDGTRLSIL.

The chain couples TRBV4-1 to TRBJ2-6, with no clear D. V was trimmed by 4 bases and J by 0 bases, leaving 10 bases between them. The CDR3 is 16 residues long. Germline CDR1 and CDR2: MGHRA and YSYEKL. The DNA of the CDR3 is TGCGCCAGCAGCCGAACAACTCTCTCTGGGGCCAACGTCCTGACTTTC. This codes for CASSRTTLSGANVLTF.

V gene TRBV2 combines with J gene TRBJ2-6; 7 bases align to TRBD1. Germline V lookup: CDR1 SNHLY, CDR2 FYNNEI. This CDR3 is 16 amino acids long. Trimming took 7 bases from V and 4 from J; bases not matched to a gene: 10. DNA for the CDR3: TGTGCCAGCAAGCGGACAGGCCCCGGGGGGGCCAACGTCCTGACTTTC. It translates to CASKRTGPGGANVLTF.

CDR3 DNA: TGTGCCAGCAGCCCCCGTCATGGGCGGGGGCCATCCAATGAGCAGTTCTTC. This sequence encodes CASSPRHGRGPSNEQFF. V gene TRBV5-8 combines with J gene TRBJ2-1, with TRBD2 as a possible D gene (7 bases). CDR1 and CDR2 from the germline V gene are SGHTS and YDEGEE. This CDR3 region has 17 residues. Deletions cut 4 bases from V and 6 bases from J, with 23 bases between.

The genes are TRBV6-6 and TRBJ2-7; 14 nucleotides agree with TRBD2. The CDR3 runs 15 residues. Germline-derived CDR1 and CDR2 are MNHNY and SVGAGI (reference sequence). The V segment lost 6 bases and the J segment 0 bases; nucleotides outside the gene matches: 1. CDR3 protein: CASRGLAGDSYEQYV. For the CDR3, the DNA is TGTGCCAGCAGGGGACTAGCGGGGGACTCCTACGAGCAGTACGTC.

This clone was recorded only once. The chain employs TRBV30 and TRBJ1-2; 10 nucleotides line up with TRBD1. The CDR3 has 13 amino acids. The junction had 9 bases not matched to a gene; V was cut back by 5 bases and J by 9 bases. Per germline, CDR1 GTSNPN and CDR2 SVGIG (reference sequence). The CDR3 here is CAWVRQGATSYTF. Here the CDR3 DNA reads TGTGCCTGGGTCCGACAGGGGGCGACGAGCTACACCTTC.

V gene TRBV15 combines with J gene TRBJ2-2; TRBD2 is a possible D gene (5 bases). The CDR3 contains 14 residues. Trimming took off 6 bases at V and 4 bases at J, with 12 bases between the two ends. Germline values: CDR1 LNHNV, CDR2 YYDKDF (reference sequence). Here the CDR3 reads CATRTGVRTGELFF. CDR3 nucleotides: TGTGCCACCAGGACCGGGGTTCGCACCGGGGAGCTGTTTTTT. Full variable domain (missing parts from reference TRBV15 and TRBJ2-2): DAMVIQNPRYQVTQFGKPVTLSCSQTLNHNVMYWYQQKSSQAPKLLFHYYDKDFNNEADTPDNFQSRRPNTSFCFLDIRSPGLGDTAMYLCATRTGVRTGELFFGEGSRLTVL.

This chain joins TRBV19 and TRBJ2-2; 7 bases are a match to TRBD2. CDR3 length: 15 residues. CDR1 LNHDA and CDR2 SQIVND come from the germline V gene (reference sequence). The J segment lost 6 bases and the V segment lost 1 base, leaving 5 bases of the junction unmatched. CDR3 residues: CASSIGVRGAGELFF. In DNA form, the CDR3 reads TGTGCCAGTAGTATAGGGGTTCGGGGGGCCGGGGAGCTGTTTTTT.

Concerning this clone itself: Other DNA sequences in the same sample also yield this CDR3. The V call is TRBV11-3, the J call TRBJ2-2, with D hard to call. This CDR3 is built from 15 residues. CDR1 is SGHNT and CDR2 is YENEEA in the germline V gene. V was clipped by 1 base and J by 2 bases, with 8 bases between them. The CDR3: CASSLGGTNTGELFF. CDR3 in DNA: TGTGCCAGCAGCTTAGGGGGTACCAACACCGGGGAGCTGTTTTTT.

Details on this clone: At the DNA level, this CDR3 is encoded by other sequences in the same sample as well. The chain joins TRBV9 to TRBJ2-5; TRBD2 aligns across 8 bases. CDR1 and CDR2 from the germline V gene are SGDLS and YYNGEE. After removal of 2 bases from V and 5 bases from J, the junction contained 2 bases not matched to a gene. This CDR3 has 13 residues. The CDR3 is CASSVGTRETQYF. As DNA, the CDR3 is TGTGCCAGCAGCGTTGGGACTAGGGAGACCCAGTACTTC. The full variable domain, with the rest looked up from reference TRBV9 and TRBJ2-5, is DSGVTQTPKHLITATGQRVTLRCSPRSGDLSVYWYQQSLDQGLQFLIQYYNGEERAKGNILERFSAQQFPDLHSELNLSSLELGDSALYFCASSVGTRETQYFGPGTRLLVL.

The CDR3 DNA reads TGTGCCAGCAGCCCCTCAGGGTCCTACGAGCAGTACGTC. It yields the protein CASSPSGSYEQYV. The V call is TRBV3-1 (or the pseudogene TRBV3-2), the J call TRBJ2-7; D is perhaps TRBD1 (5 bases). This CDR3 comprises 13 residues. The germline V gene encodes CDR1 LGHDT and CDR2 YNNKEL (reference sequence). Trimming removed 4 bases from V and 1 base from J, with 8 bases in between.

The chain couples TRBV2 to TRBJ1-1, with D possibly TRBD1 on 6 matching bases. Trimming took 8 bases from V and 7 from J, leaving 14 bases between them. CDR3 length: 12 amino acids. The germline CDR1 and CDR2 sequences are SNHLY and FYNNEI. CDR3 sequence (DNA): TGTGCCAGCCAAACAGGGTATAGTGAAGCTTTCTTT. Amino acids: CASQTGYSEAFF.

The V call is TRBV7-2, the J call TRBJ2-7; no clear D gene. The CDR3 loop spans 14 amino acids. Germline CDR1 SGHTA, CDR2 FQGNSA. With 4 bases removed from V and 2 bases from J, the gap between germline ends came to 12 bases. In nucleotides, the CDR3 is TGTGCCAGCAGCTCCAATCTGGTGGCCTACGAGCAGTACTTC. Its protein product is CASSSNLVAYEQYF.

This clone was picked up one time. The rearrangement uses TRBV5-6 and TRBJ2-3; 11 nucleotides match TRBD2. CDR3 size: 16 residues. V dropped 2 bases and J dropped 2; count of bases not matched to a gene: 4. CDR1 and CDR2 (germline): SGHDT, YYEEEE. The CDR3 sequence: CASSFRLAGFTDTQYF. CDR3 nucleotides: TGTGCCAGCAGCTTCCGACTAGCGGGATTCACAGATACGCAGTATTTT.

The rearrangement links TRBV7-3 to TRBJ2-3; D might be TRBD2 (5 bases). The CDR3 runs 16 residues. Germline CDR1 reads SGHTA; CDR2 reads FQGTGA. The ends were cut back, 5 bases at V and 0 bases at J, with 15 bases in the middle. The CDR3 loop is CASSLYGAASTDTQYF. In nucleotides, the CDR3 is TGTGCCAGCAGCCTATACGGAGCGGCTAGCACAGATACGCAGTATTTT.

CDR3: CASTRLLSYEQYF. The CDR3 DNA sequence: TGTGCCAGCACCCGTTTACTTTCCTACGAGCAGTACTTC. V gene TRBV28 combines with J gene TRBJ2-7; no clear D gene. Trimming pared 7 bases from V and 1 base from J, leaving 11 bases between. This CDR3 spans 13 amino acids. CDR1 is MDHEN, CDR2 SYDVKM, per germline.

The V and J genes are TRBV6-5 and TRBJ1-1, with 8 nucleotides matching TRBD1. Germline loops: CDR1 MNHEY, CDR2 SVGAGI. Losses at the gene ends were 5 bases for V and 3 bases for J; bases not matched to a gene: 8. The CDR3 extends over 15 amino acids. CDR3 nucleotide sequence: TGTGCCAGCAGTAGATGGACAGGGCGGGACACTGAAGCTTTCTTT. Amino acids: CASSRWTGRDTEAFF.

The chain is built from TRBV11-3 and TRBJ1-3; D ambiguous. The CDR3 runs 14 residues. CDR1 is SGHNT, CDR2 YENEEA, per germline. Trimming removed 1 base from V and 4 bases from J, with 8 bases in between. The CDR3 loop is CASSLGYAGNTIYF. CDR3 DNA: TGTGCCAGCAGCTTAGGTTACGCCGGAAACACCATATATTTT.

This chain joins TRBV7-3 and TRBJ2-3, with a weak D call TRBD1 (7 bases). The CDR3 runs to 15 residues. V lost 6 bases to trimming and J lost 2 bases, with 15 bases between them. In germline, CDR1 is SGHTA, CDR2 FQGTGA. The CDR3 loop is CASSPDRDSTDTQYF. The DNA for the CDR3 is TGTGCCAGCAGTCCCGACAGGGACTCCACAGATACGCAGTATTTT.

This sequence joins TRBV5-6 and TRBJ2-7; 11 nucleotides line up with TRBD2. With 5 bases clipped from V and 6 bases from J, the junction kept 13 bases outside the gene matches. CDR3 length equals 16 residues. CDR1 SGHDT and CDR2 YYEEEE come from the germline V gene. The CDR3 DNA reads as TGTGCCAGCAGTTTTGCTACTAGCGGGAGCTATGGCGAGCAGTACGTC. It translates to CASSFATSGSYGEQYV.

Details on this clone: Distinct nucleotide sequences in the sample also encode this CDR3. The chain recombines TRBV18 with TRBJ2-5, with 7 nucleotides matching TRBD1. The CDR3 covers 15 residues. CDR1 and CDR2 (germline): KGHSH, LQKENI. V lost 3 bases, J lost 1 base, and 5 bases stayed unmatched. CDR3 sequence: CASSPPGTAQETQYF. The CDR3, as DNA: TGTGCCAGCTCACCTCCCGGGACAGCCCAAGAGACCCAGTACTTC.